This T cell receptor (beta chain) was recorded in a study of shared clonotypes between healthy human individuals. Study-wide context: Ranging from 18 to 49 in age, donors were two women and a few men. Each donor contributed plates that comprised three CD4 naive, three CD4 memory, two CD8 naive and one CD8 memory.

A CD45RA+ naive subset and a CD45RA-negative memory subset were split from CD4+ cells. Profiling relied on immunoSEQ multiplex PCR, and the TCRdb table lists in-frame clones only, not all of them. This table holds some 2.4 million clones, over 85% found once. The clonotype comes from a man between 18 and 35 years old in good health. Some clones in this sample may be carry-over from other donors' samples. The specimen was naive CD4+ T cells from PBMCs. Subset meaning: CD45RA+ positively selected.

The chain's CDR3 is CASSARGAGAYIGVKVNHEQYF. The CDR3 DNA reads as TGTGCCAGCAGCGCCCGAGGAGCGGGAGCGTATATTGGTGTTAAGGTTAACCACGAGCAGTACTTC. The V call is TRBV9, the J call TRBJ2-7; 8 positions match TRBD2. The CDR3 spans 22 residues. J was trimmed by 5 bases and V by 3 bases; bases with no gene match: 31. Germline CDR1 reads SGDLS; CDR2 reads YYNGEE.